Below are 29 T cell receptor beta chains sequenced from a single sample in a study of CD8+ T cells in alopecia areata. Investigators isolated RNA and reverse transcribed it into cDNA to act as the sequencing template. Clones were read by immunoSEQ multiplex PCR, and TCRdb kept only the in-frame ones, dropping some. The table includes roughly 120,000 clones, 35% to 40% detected once. Sequenced: CD4+ T cells sorted from blood. These receptors originate from a human donor with alopecia areata.

In its sample, this clone ranks as medium-sized. This rearrangement joins TRBV19 to TRBJ2-7; 9 positions agree with TRBD1. With 3 bases clipped from V and 0 bases from J, the junction kept 3 bases outside the gene matches. CDR1 LNHDA and CDR2 SQIVND come from the germline V gene (reference sequence). The CDR3 is 15 residues long. For the CDR3, the DNA is TGTGCCAGTAGTATCGGGACAGGGAGCTCCTACGAGCAGTACTTC. Amino acid sequence: CASSIGTGSSYEQYF.

As DNA, the CDR3 is TGCAGCGTTCTACCCAACGGTGTCGGTCAGCCCCAGCATTTT. Protein: CSVLPNGVGQPQHF. The J gene is TRBJ1-5, the V gene TRBV29-1; D unclear. This CDR3 has 14 amino acids. CDR1 is SQVTM and CDR2 is ANQGSEA in the germline V gene. V was pared by 5 bases and J by 6 bases, with 17 bases between. The variable domain in full, completed from reference TRBV29-1 and TRBJ1-5, reads SAVISQKPSRDICQRGTSLTIQCQVDSQVTMMFWYRQQPGQSLTLIATANQGSEATYESGFVIDKFPISRPNLTFSTLTVSNMSPEDSSIYLCSVLPNGVGQPQHFGDGTRLSIL.

This clone has more than one count but fewer than ten. This chain joins TRBV29-1 and TRBJ2-3; 9 positions match TRBD2. The CDR3 loop spans 14 amino acids. Germline V CDR1 and CDR2: SQVTM, ANQGSEA. Trimming cost V 5 bases and J 5 bases; bases outside gene matches: 8. The CDR3 nucleotides read TGCAGCGTTCAATATGGACTAGCGCTAGATACGCAGTATTTT. The encoded protein is CSVQYGLALDTQYF.

The CDR3: CSVEGGGPYYEQYF. The CDR3 DNA is TGCAGCGTTGAAGGTGGGGGGCCCTACTACGAGCAGTACTTC. The chain has TRBV29-1 and TRBJ2-7, with D perhaps TRBD1 or TRBD2 (6 bases each). V lost 1 base and J lost 3, with 13 bases in between. The CDR3 covers 14 residues. Germline CDR1 reads SQVTM; CDR2 reads ANQGSEA.

The chain employs TRBV7-3 and TRBJ2-1; 10 bases fit TRBD2. The CDR3 length is 15 residues. V lost 0 bases and J lost 9; bases outside the gene matches: 5. Germline V CDR1 and CDR2: SGHTA, FQGTGA. The CDR3 here is CASSLTSLAGSEQFF. The CDR3 DNA is TGTGCCAGCAGCTTAACGTCACTAGCGGGATCTGAGCAGTTCTTC.

CDR3 sequence: CASSPRSADTQYF. The CDR3 DNA reads TGCGCCAGCAGCCCCCGATCGGCGGATACGCAGTATTTT. The chain recombines TRBV5-1 with TRBJ2-3; D uncertain. The CDR3 contains 13 residues. CDR1 and CDR2 from the germline V gene are SGHRS and YFSETQ. V gave up 4 bases and J gave up 6 bases, with 12 bases separating them.

This clone was seen more than once but under ten times. The rearrangement links TRBV5-1 to TRBJ2-1; 12 positions match TRBD2. This CDR3 is 15 amino acids long. The V gene end was trimmed by 3 bases and the J gene end by 7 bases; junction bases not matched to a gene: 5. Germline V gene data show CDR1 as SGHRS and CDR2 as YFSETQ. CDR3 loop: CASSSSSGRANEQFF. For the CDR3, the DNA is TGCGCCAGCAGCTCTTCTAGCGGGAGGGCGAATGAGCAGTTCTTC.

V gene TRBV10-2 combines with J gene TRBJ2-7, with TRBD1 matching over 8 bases. The V and J ends lost 7 bases and 3 bases, in that order; junction bases with no gene match: 8. Germline CDR1 and CDR2: WSHSY and SAAADI. This CDR3 contains 14 residues. The chain's CDR3 is CASNTGDRRYEQYF. The CDR3 nucleotides are TGCGCCAGCAACACCGGGGACAGGCGCTACGAGCAGTACTTC.

V gene TRBV14 combines with J gene TRBJ2-6, with D unclear. The CDR3 has 17 residues. Germline V gene sequence: CDR1 SGHDN, CDR2 FVKESK. V lost 5 bases and J lost 1, with 15 bases in between. CDR3 in DNA: TGTGCCAGCAGCAATTTCCCACTGACTTCTGGGGCCAACGTCCTGACTTTC. This sequence encodes CASSNFPLTSGANVLTF.

A remark on this clone: This sample also contains other DNA sequences that code for the same CDR3. The chain is built from TRBV29-1 and TRBJ1-1; the D is unclear. This CDR3 contains 12 residues. V lost 4 bases to trimming and J lost 5 bases, with 11 bases between them. Per germline, CDR1 SQVTM and CDR2 ANQGSEA. DNA for the CDR3: TGCAGCGTTGGGAGGGATGGGACTGAAGCTTTCTTT. Protein product: CSVGRDGTEAFF.

J is TRBJ1-1 and V is TRBV14; D is undetermined. V was pared by 3 bases and J by 3 bases, with 8 bases between. Germline V gives CDR1 SGHDN, CDR2 FVKESK. The CDR3 length is 13 residues. CDR3 nucleotides: TGTGCCAGCAGCCAGAATAGGGACACTGAAGCTTTCTTT. This sequence encodes CASSQNRDTEAFF.

This chain uses TRBV5-1 with TRBJ2-2; D ambiguous. CDR3 size: 14 residues. Trimming pared 4 bases from V and 3 bases from J, leaving 10 bases between. Germline V gives CDR1 SGHRS, CDR2 YFSETQ. The CDR3 here is CASSGQDYTGELFF. In DNA, the CDR3 is TGCGCCAGCAGCGGGCAAGATTACACCGGGGAGCTGTTTTTT.

The CDR3 coding sequence is TGCAGCGTCCGTACTAGCGGGAGTACCGGTGAGCAGTTCTTC. Its translation: CSVRTSGSTGEQFF. The V and J genes are TRBV29-1 and TRBJ2-1; 11 bases are shared with TRBD2. Germline trimming cut 6 bases from V and 9 bases from J; bases unmatched to any gene: 10. This CDR3 is built from 14 residues. The germline gives CDR1 SQVTM, CDR2 ANQGSEA.

The chain carries TRBV28 and TRBJ1-4; D gene uncertain. Trimming shortened V by 6 bases and J by 8 bases, and 7 bases separated the two germline ends. Germline V gives CDR1 MDHEN, CDR2 SYDVKM. The CDR3 is 11 residues long. In DNA, the CDR3 is TGTGCCAGCAGGACACTAGAAAAACTGTTTTTT. As protein: CASRTLEKLFF.

The chain has TRBV5-1 and TRBJ1-6; D is perhaps TRBD1 (6 bases). The CDR3 loop spans 14 amino acids. Germline CDR1 is SGHRS and CDR2 is YFSETQ. V was cut by 4 bases and J by 8 bases, with 13 bases left in between. The CDR3 spells CASSRRGGDSPLHF. The CDR3 coding sequence is TGCGCCAGCAGCCGGAGGGGGGGTGATTCACCCCTCCACTTT.

This clone was observed a few times. The chain couples TRBV7-9 to TRBJ2-5; TRBD2 might be the D (5 bases). Trimming took 3 bases from V and 2 from J, leaving 10 bases between them. CDR3 length: 14 amino acids. Germline V gene data show CDR1 as SEHNR and CDR2 as FQNEAQ (reference sequence). CDR3 coding DNA: TGTGCCAGCAGCTTTTTGGGCGGGCAAGAGACCCAGTACTTC. This sequence encodes CASSFLGGQETQYF.

The chain uses TRBV18 and TRBJ2-5; a weak D match, TRBD2 (6 bases). From germline, CDR1 is KGHSH and CDR2 LQKENI. The CDR3 spans 13 residues. The ends were cut back, 1 base at V and 7 bases at J, with 10 bases in the middle. For the CDR3, the DNA is TGTGCCAGCTCACCACAGGAGGGGTCGACCCAGTACTTC. This codes for CASSPQEGSTQYF.

This clone appeared a few times. The rearrangement links TRBV7-8 to TRBJ2-1; TRBD2 aligns across 10 bases. Germline V gene lookup returns CDR1 SGHVS and CDR2 FQNEAQ. Losses at the gene ends were 7 bases for V and 0 bases for J; bases not matched to a gene: 12. This CDR3 is built from 18 residues. CDR3 in amino acids: CASNSGRSRISSYNEQFF. Written as DNA, the CDR3 is TGTGCCAGCAATAGCGGGAGGTCTCGGATAAGCTCCTACAATGAGCAGTTCTTC. Full variable domain (remainder filled in from reference TRBV7-8 and TRBJ2-1): GAGVSQSPRYKVAKRGQDVALRCDPISGHVSLFWYQQALGQGPEFLTYFQNEAQLDKSGLPSDRFFAERPEGSVSTLKIQRTQQEDSAVYLCASNSGRSRISSYNEQFFGPGTRLTVL.

This clone occurred a few times. J is TRBJ2-5 and V is TRBV5-8, with TRBD1 matching over 7 bases. This CDR3 spans 15 amino acids. Germline CDR1 SGHTS, CDR2 YDEGEE. V gave up 4 bases and J gave up 6 bases; unmatched junction bases: 12. CDR3 loop: CASSARDRLKKTQYF. In nucleotides, the CDR3 is TGTGCCAGCAGCGCCAGGGACAGATTGAAAAAGACCCAGTACTTC.

The chain is built from TRBV20-1 and TRBJ2-3; no clear D gene. From germline, CDR1 is DFQATT and CDR2 SNEGSKA (reference sequence). V lost 5 bases and J 6 bases, leaving 9 bases between the germline ends. The CDR3 is 11 amino acids. The CDR3 loop is CSARSADTQYF. The CDR3 DNA is TGCAGTGCTCGTTCGGCGGATACGCAGTATTTT.

Details on this clone: In this CDR3 the conserved last residue, phenylalanine or tryptophan, is missing, so a read error is likely. Because the CDR3's place on the DNA is in doubt, the DNA is left out and the CDR3 is given as listed by TCRdb. This chain links TRBV29-1 with TRBJ1-2; TRBD1 is the table's D call and was not checked against the DNA. Inclusive of both ends, the CDR3 amounts to 12 amino acids. The germline V gene encodes CDR1 SQVTM and CDR2 ANQGSEA. The CDR3 sequence: CSSSTGRGPQQV.

The CDR3 here is CASTNIGLAEDNEQFF. Here the CDR3 DNA reads TGCGCCAGCACTAACATTGGACTAGCGGAGGACAATGAGCAGTTCTTC. The chain joins TRBV10-2 to TRBJ2-1; 10 nucleotides line up with TRBD2. This CDR3 is built from 16 residues. Per germline, CDR1 WSHSY and CDR2 SAAADI. The J segment lost 5 bases and the V segment lost 7 bases, leaving 11 bases of the junction unmatched.

This clone has just a few counts. The genes are TRBV29-1 and TRBJ2-7; 12 bases are a match to TRBD2. The CDR3 loop spans 14 amino acids. The V and J ends lost 7 bases and 4 bases, in that order; junction bases with no gene match: 8. Per the germline V gene, CDR1 is SQVTM and CDR2 is ANQGSEA. The CDR3 DNA is TGCAGCGGGGTCCTAGCGGGAGGGCGGTACGAGCAGTACTTC. Residues: CSGVLAGGRYEQYF.

This clone was seen only a few times. V and J are TRBV7-3 and TRBJ2-1, with TRBD2 matching over 8 bases. Germline V CDR1 and CDR2: SGHTA, FQGTGA. The CDR3 is 16 residues long. V gave up 1 base and J gave up 2 bases; unmatched junction bases: 4. CDR3 in amino acids: CASSLRAGDTYNEQFF. CDR3 DNA: TGTGCCAGCAGCTTAAGAGCGGGAGATACCTACAATGAGCAGTTCTTC.

The chain is built from TRBV9 and TRBJ2-2, with D possibly matching TRBD2 (5 bases). The CDR3 totals 15 residues. CDR1 is SGDLS, CDR2 YYNGEE, per germline. Trimming removed 0 bases from V and 6 bases from J, with 12 bases in between. The CDR3 protein is CASSVGGLEAGELFF. The CDR3 nucleotides are TGTGCCAGCAGCGTAGGAGGGTTGGAAGCCGGGGAGCTGTTTTTT.

CDR3 DNA sequence: TGCGCCAGCAGCTTGTTCGGGAGGGCCAGAGATACGCAGTATTTT. Translation gives CASSLFGRARDTQYF. J is TRBJ2-3 and V is TRBV5-1; 8 nucleotides line up with TRBD2. The CDR3 runs to 15 residues. The germline V gene encodes CDR1 SGHRS and CDR2 YFSETQ. With 1 base clipped from V and 5 bases from J, the junction kept 6 bases outside the gene matches.

This clone was recorded a few times. This rearrangement joins TRBV4-3 to TRBJ2-1, with a weak D call TRBD2 (5 bases). V was clipped by 0 bases and J by 8 bases, with 11 bases between them. CDR1 is LGHNA and CDR2 is YSLEER in the germline V gene. The CDR3 consists of 14 residues. CDR3 in DNA: TGCGCCAGCAGCCAAGATCGAGGGTTCGATGAGCAGTTCTTC. Encoded protein: CASSQDRGFDEQFF.

J is TRBJ2-5 and V is TRBV29-1, with TRBD1 identical over 7 bases. The end of the DNA fits TRBJ2-7 better, so the J call may be wrong. The CDR3 spans 13 residues. CDR1 and CDR2 from the germline V gene are SQVTM and ANQGSEA. As DNA, the CDR3 is TGCAGCGTTGCGGCAGGGGGAGTTTACGAGCAGTACTTC. Its translation is CSVAAGGVYEQYF.

This clone turned up a few times. The rearrangement links TRBV6-4 to TRBJ1-1, with 8 positions matching TRBD1. V was clipped by 4 bases and J by 5 bases; unmatched bases: 9. This CDR3 is built from 15 residues. The V gene's germline CDR1 is MRHNA and CDR2 SNTAGT. The CDR3 nucleotides are TGTGCCAGCAGTGCCGGGACAGGCGGGAGTACTGAAGCTTTCTTT. This sequence encodes CASSAGTGGSTEAFF.